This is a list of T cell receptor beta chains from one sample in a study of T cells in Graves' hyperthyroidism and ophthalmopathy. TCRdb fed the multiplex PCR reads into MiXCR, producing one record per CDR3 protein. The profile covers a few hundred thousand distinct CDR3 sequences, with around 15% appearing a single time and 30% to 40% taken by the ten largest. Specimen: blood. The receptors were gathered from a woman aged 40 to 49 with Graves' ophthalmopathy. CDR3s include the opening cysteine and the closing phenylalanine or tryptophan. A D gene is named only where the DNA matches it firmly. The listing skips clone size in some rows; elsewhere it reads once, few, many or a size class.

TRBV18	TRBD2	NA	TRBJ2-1	TGTGCCAGCTCACCAAGTGGACTAGCGGGGGGGTATGAGCAGTTCTTC	CASSPSGLAGGYEQFF
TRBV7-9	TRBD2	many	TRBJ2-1	TGTGCCAGCAGCTTTTCTAGCGGATCCTCCTACAATGAGCAGTTCTTC	CASSFSSGSSYNEQFF
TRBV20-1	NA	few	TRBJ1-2	TGCAGTGCTAGAGATCGTTACAGCTCCTATGGCTACACCTTC	CSARDRYSSYGYTF
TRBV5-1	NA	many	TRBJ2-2	TGCGCCAGCAGCTTGGTCCCGAAGACCGGGGAGCTGTTTTTT	CASSLVPKTGELFF
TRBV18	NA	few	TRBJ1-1	TGTGCCAGCTCACCGGGCAGGAGCGGCACTGAAGCTTTCTTT	CASSPGRSGTEAFF
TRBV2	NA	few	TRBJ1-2	TGTGCCAGCAGATCAGGGGAGGACTATGGCTACACCTTC	CASRSGEDYGYTF
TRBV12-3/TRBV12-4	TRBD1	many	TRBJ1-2	TGTGCCAGCAGTCTCCGGGGGACAGGGTCTGATGGCTACACCTTC	CASSLRGTGSDGYTF
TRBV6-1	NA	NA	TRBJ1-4	TGTGCCAGCAGTGAACTACGAGGGAGAGGCGAAAAACTGTTTTTT	CASSELRGRGEKLFF
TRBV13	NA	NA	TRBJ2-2	TGTGCCAGCAGCTGGGGACGGATAGCGAACACCGGGGAGCTGTTTTTT	CASSWGRIANTGELFF
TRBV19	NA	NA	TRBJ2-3	TGTGCCAGTAGTATCAGATTAGGGGTTCGTAGCACAGATACGCAGTATTTT	CASSIRLGVRSTDTQYF
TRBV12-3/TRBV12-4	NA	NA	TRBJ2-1	TGTGCCAGCAGTTTGTATAGAAACAATGAGCAGTTCTTC	CASSLYRNNEQFF
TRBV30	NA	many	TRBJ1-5	TGTGCCTGGACTATCGGGGGGGGCGTAGATCAGCCCCAGCATTTT	CAWTIGGGVDQPQHF
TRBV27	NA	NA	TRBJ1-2	TGTGCCAGCAGTTTATCGAACCTCGGGGGCTACACCTTC	CASSLSNLGGYTF
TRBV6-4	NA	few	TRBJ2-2	TGTGCCAGCAGTGAGAAGGCTGCCGGGGAGCTGTTTTTT	CASSEKAAGELFF
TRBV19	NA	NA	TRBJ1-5	TGTGCCAGTAGTTACAGCAGCAATCAGCCCCAGCATTTT	CASSYSSNQPQHF
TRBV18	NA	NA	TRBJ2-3	TGTGCCAGCTCATCCAAGCCACAAATCACAGATACGCAGTATTTT	CASSSKPQITDTQYF
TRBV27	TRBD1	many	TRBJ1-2	TGTGCCAGCAGTTTATCGTGGACAGGGGGCTTGAGAGGCTACACCTTC	CASSLSWTGGLRGYTF
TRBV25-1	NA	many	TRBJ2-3	TGTGCCAGCAGTGACTTGGTGGTGGGGGCGCTTAGCACAGATACGCAGTATTTT	CASSDLVVGALSTDTQYF
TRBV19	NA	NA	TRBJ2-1	TGTGCCAGTGGTCCCCCGGGCCCCGCTGAGCAGTTCTTC	CASGPPGPAEQFF
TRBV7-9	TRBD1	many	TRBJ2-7	TGTGCCAGCAGCTCACGGGGACAGGCGGTCTCCTACGAGCAGTACTTC	CASSSRGQAVSYEQYF
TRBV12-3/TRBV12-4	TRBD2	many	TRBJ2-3	TGTGCCAGCAGTTTGGGTCGACTAGCGGGAGTTACAGATACGCAGTATTTT	CASSLGRLAGVTDTQYF
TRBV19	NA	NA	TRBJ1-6	TGTGCCAGTAAGAATTCGGTGGGGTCTAATTCACCCCTCCACTTT	CASKNSVGSNSPLHF
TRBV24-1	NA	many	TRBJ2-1	TGTGCCACCAGTGACCCGGGACACCAAGGCGATGAGCAGTTCTTC	CATSDPGHQGDEQFF
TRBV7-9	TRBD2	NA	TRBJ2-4	TGTGCCAGCAGCCCCACGGGAGGGCCCAAAAACATTCAGTACTTC	CASSPTGGPKNIQYF
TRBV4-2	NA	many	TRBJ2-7	TGTGCCAGCAGCCAAGATCAGAAGCAGTACTTC	CASSQDQKQYF
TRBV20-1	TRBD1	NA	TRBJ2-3	TGCAGTGCTAGAGGGACAGGGAGGAGGGGGGGCACAGATACGCAGTATTTT	CSARGTGRRGGTDTQYF
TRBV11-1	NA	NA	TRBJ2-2	TGTGCCAGCAGTCGTGACCGGAAGTCGAACACCGGGGAGCTGTTTTTT	CASSRDRKSNTGELFF
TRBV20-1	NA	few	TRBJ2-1	TGCAGTGCTAGCTCGCACGATAAACACAATGAGCAGTTCTTC	CSASSHDKHNEQFF